This T cell receptor (beta chain) emerged from a study of blood T cells in healthy people across ages. Study information: Template switching recovered approximately one barcoded beta molecule for every two T cells. General study findings and limits: Per million T cells, TCR beta diversity dropped about linearly as age rose.

Deletions cut 1 base from V and 3 bases from J, with 7 bases between. Germline CDR1 DFQATT, CDR2 SNEGSKA (reference sequence). The CDR3 contains 14 residues. There are many counts of this clonotype. As yet, its antigen is unknown. Primed by a sample-barcoded 5' primer and a J-beta primer mix, a second PCR proceeded for roughly 7 to 11 cycles. Using its own MiXCR run on the 5' RACE reads, TCRdb lists one record per CDR3 protein. The table lists roughly 550,000 distinct CDR3 sequences, about 25% of them singletons, with around 10% in the top ten. These sequences were also reported in another study, on T cells of mothers and their children. From that paper: Mothers gave over 8 million TCR beta CDR3 reads each, and children 2.5 million to 3.5 million each. Thymic selection shapes TCR recombination output similarly in related and unrelated pairs.

This rearrangement joins TRBV20-1 to TRBJ2-6; D uncertain. The sample was blood. This TCR came from a boy under 18 in good health. The CDR3 DNA follows: TGCAGTGCTAGAGGGCAGTATGGGGCCAACGTCCTGACTTTC. Its translation is CSARGQYGANVLTF.